This record concerns one T cell receptor (beta chain) sequence. Its antigen remains unknown. The data were taken from a study of T cell responses to AZD1222 COVID-19 vaccine. For the study at large: The study pooled second doses at about 4 or about 12 weeks. Study-level findings and limits: Repertoire samples came only from after the peak T cell response.

Profiling relied on immunoSEQ multiplex PCR, and the TCRdb table lists in-frame clones only, not all of them. The sample includes approximately 100,000 clones, 90% to 95% seen only once; the top ten take 7.5%. This CDR3 contains 13 residues. Trimming stripped 2 bases from V and 3 bases from J, with 8 bases between. The germline CDR1 and CDR2 sequences are SNHLY and FYNNEI. The V call is TRBV2, the J call TRBJ2-7, with D unclear. This clonotype originated in an adult in good health. The sequenced sample was peripheral blood, obtained on day 0 of AZD1222 vaccination. CDR3 residues: CASSEFTDYEQYF. CDR3 bases: TGTGCCAGCAGTGAATTTACAGACTACGAGCAGTACTTC.